This T cell receptor (beta chain) was sequenced in a study of blood T cell repertoires in COVID-19. The wider study: Samples came from the United States, Italy and Spain, spanning acute and convalescent COVID-19. T cells, B-cell-depleted T cells, or PBMCs provided the cDNA or gDNA that served as material.

The table came from immunoSEQ multiplex PCR; TCRdb's copy has only in-frame clones and leaves some out. The profile covers roughly 280,000 clones, with around 85% appearing a single time and approximately 10% taken by the ten largest. CDR3 length: 15 amino acids. The J segment lost 3 bases and the V segment lost 10 bases, leaving 14 bases of the junction unmatched. The germline V gene encodes CDR1 SNHLY and CDR2 FYNNEI. The sample taken for sequencing was peripheral blood. This chain uses TRBV2 with TRBJ2-7; TRBD1 matches 8 bases. This clonotype was sampled from a woman in her seventies with acute or convalescent COVID-19. CDR3 sequence: CATRGRSGGLYEQYF. The DNA for the CDR3 is TGTGCCACCCGAGGAAGGTCAGGGGGCCTCTACGAGCAGTACTTC.